The 20 T cell receptor beta chains reported below all come from one sample, sequenced in a study of response to subunit inactivated influenza vaccine. TCRdb reanalysed the RT-PCR reads using MiXCR and keeps one entry per CDR3 protein. This sample has approximately 290,000 distinct CDR3 sequences; approximately 23% occur once, and the top ten carry 9% to 12%. The sequences come from PBMCs from blood, collected 21 months after vaccination. All receptors come from a man between 45 and 75 years old who received an inactivated influenza vaccine.

This clonotype occurred a few times. Since a much larger clone is just one base distant, this may be a read error. The chain employs TRBV20-1 and TRBJ1-2; D remains ambiguous. This CDR3 has 11 amino acids. V was pared by 4 bases and J by 2 bases, with 5 bases between. The germline gives CDR1 DFQATT, CDR2 SNEGSKA (reference sequence). Here the CDR3 reads CSATPNYGYTF. CDR3 nucleotide sequence: TGCAGTGCTACCCCCAACTATGGCTACACCTTC.

The sample holds a few counts of this clonotype. DNA of the CDR3: TGTGCCAGCAGCTATCCAGGGGGCGGCGACGAGCAGTACTTC. Translating gives CASSYPGGGDEQYF. V and J are TRBV5-6 and TRBJ2-7; 8 bases are a match to TRBD1. CDR1 is SGHDT, CDR2 YYEEEE, per germline. Trimming took 3 bases from V and 5 from J; bases not matched to a gene: 7. This CDR3 comprises 14 residues. Drawing the rest from reference TRBV5-6 and TRBJ2-7, the complete variable domain is DAGVTQSPTHLIKTRGQQVTLRCSPKSGHDTVSWYQQALGQGPQFIFQYYEEEERQRGNFPDRFSGHQFPNYSSELNVNALLLGDSALYLCASSYPGGGDEQYFGPGTRLTVT.

At least ten counts were recorded for this clonotype. V and J are TRBV5-4 and TRBJ1-2; D gene unclear. V was trimmed by 0 bases and J by 4 bases, leaving 10 bases between them. This CDR3 contains 14 residues. Germline CDR1 is SGHNT and CDR2 is YYREEE (reference sequence). CDR3 loop: CASSLEGSPYGYTF. CDR3 coding DNA: TGTGCCAGCAGCTTGGAGGGCAGCCCCTATGGCTACACCTTC. The variable domain in full, with the rest retrieved from reference TRBV5-4 and TRBJ1-2, is ETGVTQSPTHLIKTRGQQVTLRCSSQSGHNTVSWYQQALGQGPQFIFQYYREEENGRGNFPPRFSGLQFPNYSSELNVNALELDDSALYLCASSLEGSPYGYTFGSGTRLTVV.

This clonotype was observed a few times. The rearrangement links TRBV6-5 to TRBJ1-1; no firm D call. Trimming cost V 1 base and J 3 bases, with 6 bases left between them. This CDR3 is built from 13 residues. Germline CDR1 MNHEY, CDR2 SVGAGI. The CDR3 region has the DNA TGTGCCAGCAGTTACTTAGGTTACACTGAAGCTTTCTTT. It is translated as CASSYLGYTEAFF.

This chain uses TRBV15 with TRBJ1-6; D gene uncertain. The CDR3 has 14 residues. The V and J ends lost 5 bases and 5 bases respectively, with 10 bases between them. Germline V gene sequence: CDR1 LNHNV, CDR2 YYDKDF (reference sequence). CDR3 amino acids: CATSAGLNNSPLHF. In DNA form, the CDR3 reads TGTGCCACCAGCGCTGGGCTCAATAATTCACCCCTCCACTTT. The entire variable domain, with the rest obtained from reference TRBV15 and TRBJ1-6, is as follows: DAMVIQNPRYQVTQFGKPVTLSCSQTLNHNVMYWYQQKSSQAPKLLFHYYDKDFNNEADTPDNFQSRRPNTSFCFLDIRSPGLGDTAMYLCATSAGLNNSPLHFGNGTRLTVT.

This clonotype has a handful of counts. The chain carries TRBV29-1 and TRBJ2-7; 8 nucleotides align to TRBD2. With 4 bases clipped from V and 4 bases from J, the junction kept 9 bases outside the gene matches. CDR1 is SQVTM and CDR2 is ANQGSEA in the germline V gene. The CDR3 extends over 14 amino acids. CDR3 region: CSVVHAVAGYEQYF. The CDR3 DNA sequence: TGCAGCGTTGTCCACGCAGTAGCGGGATACGAGCAGTACTTC.

As to this clonotype: The germline gene is not matched at one end of the junction; a read error may be the cause. This chain connects TRBV28 to TRBJ2-7, with D perhaps TRBD1 (5 bases). The CDR3 is made up of 17 amino acids. Germline assignment: CDR1 MDHEN and CDR2 SYDVKM. The CDR3 reads CASSFMYRRLQRYEQYF. The CDR3 DNA reads as TGTGCCAGCAGTTTTATGTACAGGCGCCTACAGAGGTACGAGCAGTACTTT.

This clonotype has a count of ten or more. The chain carries TRBV7-9 and TRBJ2-7; 8 bases align to TRBD2. There are 15 residues in the CDR3. Germline CDR1 and CDR2: SEHNR and FQNEAQ (reference sequence). The trim removed 1 base at V and 1 base at J, leaving 3 bases unmatched. CDR3 amino acids: CASSLGTSLSYEQYF. DNA of the CDR3: TGTGCCAGCAGCTTAGGGACTAGCCTTTCCTACGAGCAGTACTTC.

The V and J genes are TRBV20-1 and TRBJ1-2, with D possibly being TRBD1 (5 bases). CDR1 and CDR2 from the germline V gene are DFQATT and SNEGSKA (reference sequence). The CDR3 consists of 13 residues. Deletions cut 8 bases from V and 3 bases from J, with 16 bases between. This chain's CDR3 is CSPPPGLDYGYTF. As DNA, the CDR3 is TGCAGTCCCCCCCCAGGGCTTGACTATGGCTACACCTTC.

The chain has TRBV5-1 and TRBJ1-4, with 8 nucleotides matching TRBD1. From germline, CDR1 is SGHRS and CDR2 YFSETQ. The V segment lost 2 bases and the J segment 8 bases; nucleotides outside the gene matches: 2. The CDR3 is 13 amino acids. This CDR3 reads CASSFQGAEKLFF. Written as DNA, the CDR3 is TGCGCCAGCAGCTTCCAGGGGGCCGAAAAACTGTTTTTT.

Only a few counts were recorded for this clonotype. The chain is built from TRBV9 and TRBJ2-2; D is unresolved. CDR1 and CDR2 (germline): SGDLS, YYNGEE. Trimming took 2 bases from V and 6 from J, leaving 14 bases between them. The length of the CDR3 is 15 residues. The CDR3 nucleotides read TGTGCCAGCAGCGTCGGCCCCCCGAAGGCCGGGGAGCTGTTTTTT. It specifies CASSVGPPKAGELFF.

This clonotype has at least ten counts. The V call is TRBV7-2, the J call TRBJ1-5, with TRBD1 matching over 7 bases. The CDR3 sequence is 16 residues long. CDR1 is SGHTA, CDR2 FQGNSA, per germline. V lost 2 bases and J lost 1; bases outside the gene matches: 5. The CDR3 reads CASSLSGTVSNQPQHF. For the CDR3, the DNA is TGTGCCAGCAGCTTATCCGGGACAGTCAGCAATCAGCCCCAGCATTTT. Complete variable domain (other parts from reference TRBV7-2 and TRBJ1-5): GAGVSQSPSNKVTEKGKDVELRCDPISGHTALYWYRQSLGQGLEFLIYFQGNSAPDKSGLPSDRFSAERTGGSVSTLTIQRTQQEDSAVYLCASSLSGTVSNQPQHFGDGTRLSIL.

This clonotype was counted only a few times. The chain is built from TRBV4-2 and TRBJ2-5; TRBD2 agrees at 9 bases. The CDR3 runs 16 residues. Germline-derived CDR1 and CDR2 are LGHNA and YNFKEQ. The trim removed 1 base at V and 3 bases at J, leaving 6 bases unmatched. The CDR3 nucleotides read TGTGCCAGCAGCCAAGGGGGTAGCGGGAGAGAAGAGACCCAGTACTTC. It is translated as CASSQGGSGREETQYF.

This clonotype was counted between two and nine times. The chain joins TRBV20-1 to TRBJ2-3; TRBD2 agrees at 11 bases. Germline trimming cut 1 base from V and 2 bases from J; bases unmatched to any gene: 2. Germline V gene lookup returns CDR1 DFQATT and CDR2 SNEGSKA (reference sequence). This CDR3 contains 15 residues. CDR3 DNA: TGCAGTGCTAGAGGACTAGCGGGGACCACAGATACGCAGTATTTT. Translating it yields CSARGLAGTTDTQYF.

This clonotype was counted many times. One end of the junction fails to match germline, which may point to a read error. V is TRBV12-3 or TRBV12-4 and J is TRBJ1-2, with TRBD1 matching over 7 bases. The CDR3 is made up of 9 amino acids. This CDR3 reads CASGGDRSF. In DNA, the CDR3 is TGTGCCAGCGGCGGGGACAGATCCTTC.

This clonotype was seen a few times. The V gene is TRBV5-1, the J gene TRBJ1-1; D gene unclear. The CDR3 runs to 14 residues. Germline V lookup: CDR1 SGHRS, CDR2 YFSETQ. V was cut by 5 bases and J by 1 base, with 12 bases left in between. The CDR3 DNA follows: TGCGCCAGCAGTGTTGACCCTCCGAACACTGAAGCTTTCTTT. Encoded protein: CASSVDPPNTEAFF.

The J gene is TRBJ2-3, the V gene TRBV6-5; TRBD1 is a possible D gene (5 bases). CDR1 and CDR2 (germline): MNHEY, SVGAGI. This CDR3 comprises 15 residues. Trimming removed 4 bases at V and 1 base at J, with 12 bases between. In DNA, the CDR3 is TGTGCCAGCAGTTTCCGACAGCGACGCACAGATACGCAGTATTTT. It specifies CASSFRQRRTDTQYF.

In this sample, this clonotype turned up many times. V usage is TRBV4-2 and J usage is TRBJ1-1; TRBD1 matches at 9 bases. J gave up 4 bases and V 3 bases, and 6 bases lay outside the gene matches. Germline assignment: CDR1 LGHNA and CDR2 YNFKEQ. The CDR3 consists of 15 residues. The CDR3 region is CASSQDTGGFTEAFF. The CDR3 nucleotides are TGTGCCAGCAGCCAGGACACAGGGGGCTTCACTGAAGCTTTCTTT.

This sequence joins TRBV4-2 and TRBJ2-5; 9 nucleotides align to TRBD1. Germline CDR1 LGHNA, CDR2 YNFKEQ. V lost 4 bases, J lost 0 bases, and 6 bases stayed unmatched. The CDR3 has 16 amino acids. The CDR3 loop reads CASSLRTGAYQETQYF. The CDR3 nucleotides read TGTGCCAGCAGCCTTCGGACAGGGGCGTACCAAGAGACCCAGTACTTC.

This clonotype has a handful of counts. The chain is built from TRBV9 and TRBJ1-1; 9 bases are shared with TRBD1. The V gene's germline CDR1 is SGDLS and CDR2 YYNGEE. This CDR3 contains 12 residues. Unmatched junction bases numbered 4, after V lost 5 bases and J lost 8 bases. The CDR3 DNA sequence: TGTGCCAGCAGTCCAGACAGGGGGGAAGCTTTCTTT. This codes for CASSPDRGEAFF.